Shown below are 19 T cell receptor beta chains from a single sample sequenced in a study of regulatory T cells in long-lasting Graves disease. The TCR beta library used iRepertoire HTBI primers with Arm-PCR amplification of CDR3. MiXCR was run by TCRdb on the multiplex PCR reads, yielding one entry per CDR3 protein. This table holds under 300,000 distinct CDR3 sequences, 18% found once. Documented time point: newly diagnosed GD, antithyroid drugs for less than 3 months. The TCR library used RNA extracted from PBMCs. These records were also assigned to another study, of T cells in Graves' hyperthyroidism and ophthalmopathy.

The sequencing used peripheral blood mononuclear cells (PBMCs), collected at new diagnosis, from a patient treated with antithyroid drugs. The receptors were gathered from a woman aged 25 to 45 with Graves disease.

J is TRBJ2-5 and V is TRBV4-1; either TRBD1 or TRBD2 may supply D (5 bases each). The CDR3 extends over 16 amino acids. Trimming cost V 0 bases and J 1 base, with 12 bases left between them. Germline CDR1 reads MGHRA; CDR2 reads YSYEKL. The CDR3 DNA reads TGCGCCAGCAGCCAAGAACCGGGGCGGACCCAAGAGACCCAGTACTTC. Its translation is CASSQEPGRTQETQYF.

This clonotype was counted at least ten times. The gene calls are TRBV14 and TRBJ2-7, with D tentatively TRBD1 (5 bases). CDR1 SGHDN and CDR2 FVKESK come from the germline V gene. This CDR3 has 14 amino acids. V was shortened by 5 bases and J by 0 bases, with 11 bases between the two germline ends. CDR3 coding DNA: TGTGCCAGCAGCTGTTTCGACAGCTCCTACGAGCAGTACTTC. Its translation is CASSCFDSSYEQYF. Together with reference TRBV14 and TRBJ2-7, the CDR3 gives the full variable domain: EAGVTQFPSHSVIEKGQTVTLRCDPISGHDNLYWYRRVMGKEIKFLLHFVKESKQDESGMPNNRFLAERTGGTYSTLKVQPAELEDSGVYFCASSCFDSSYEQYFGPGTRLTVT.

The table lists this clonotype with many counts. The chain recombines TRBV6-5 with TRBJ1-3; D gene uncertain. V gave up 4 bases and J gave up 0 bases, with 10 bases separating them. Germline V lookup: CDR1 MNHEY, CDR2 SVGAGI. There are 15 residues in the CDR3. The chain's CDR3 is CASSLQRFSGNTIYF. CDR3 DNA: TGTGCCAGCAGTTTACAGCGCTTCTCTGGAAACACCATATATTTT.

This clonotype was seen at least ten times. The chain uses TRBV29-1 and TRBJ2-7, with 11 bases lining up with TRBD1. With V trimmed by 7 bases and J by 6 bases, 17 bases remained unmatched. This CDR3 is 16 amino acids long. Germline-derived CDR1 and CDR2 are SQVTM and ANQGSEA. The CDR3 DNA sequence: TGCAGCGCCCGGGGCACCCGGGACAGGGGGGTTGGCGAGCAGTACTTC. Translated: CSARGTRDRGVGEQYF.

CDR3 protein: CSARAAGLGNTIYF. DNA for the CDR3: TGCAGTGCTCGCGCCGCCGGGTTGGGAAACACCATATATTTT. The chain recombines TRBV20-1 with TRBJ1-3; D gene unclear. Deletions cut 5 bases from V and 4 bases from J, with 15 bases between. The CDR3 has 14 residues. Germline V gene data show CDR1 as DFQATT and CDR2 as SNEGSKA (reference sequence).

There are many counts of this clonotype. J is TRBJ1-1 and V is TRBV27; the D is unclear. The CDR3 contains 13 residues. Germline V gives CDR1 MNHEY, CDR2 SMNVEV (reference sequence). Trimming left V 5 bases short and J 4 bases short, with 11 bases between. CDR3 bases: TGTGCCAGCAGTGTGGGCGTGGGCACTGAAGCTTTCTTT. This translates into CASSVGVGTEAFF.

This clonotype appeared once. Being one base from a much bigger clone, this may be a read error. The missing conserved phenylalanine or tryptophan at the end of this CDR3 makes a read error likely. The V and J genes are TRBV7-9 and TRBJ1-1; the D gene is possibly TRBD1 (6 bases). Germline V lookup: CDR1 SEHNR, CDR2 FQNEAQ (reference sequence). Trimming pared 1 base from V and 4 bases from J, leaving 10 bases between. The length of the CDR3 is 14 residues. CDR3 DNA sequence: TGTGCCAGCAGCTTAGATGGGGGGCGCACTGAAGCTTTCTTA. It codes for CASSLDGGRTEAFL.

Concerning this clonotype: This clone may be a read error of a much larger clone one base away. The V and J genes are TRBV12-3 or TRBV12-4 and TRBJ1-1; 11 nucleotides align to TRBD1. The CDR3 totals 14 residues. With V trimmed by 6 bases and J by 4 bases, 4 bases remained unmatched. The DNA of the CDR3 is TGTGCCAGCAGCGGGGGGACAGGGGGCACTGAAGCTTTCTTT. This translates into CASSGGTGGTEAFF.

For this clonotype: A far larger clone is a single base away, which makes a read error likely. The chain combines TRBV7-3 with TRBJ1-1; 9 positions match TRBD1. The length of the CDR3 is 14 residues. V shed 8 bases, J shed 4 bases, and the junction held 8 bases outside the gene matches. Looked up from germline, CDR1 is SGHTA and CDR2 is FQGTGA. The CDR3 here is CASPPDRGGTEAFF. Written as DNA, the CDR3 is TGTGCCAGCCCGCCAGACAGGGGGGGCACTGAAGCTTTCTTT. The whole variable domain, filled in from reference TRBV7-3 and TRBJ1-1, reads GAGVSQTPSNKVTEKGKYVELRCDPISGHTALYWYRQSLGQGPEFLIYFQGTGAADDSGLPNDRFFAVRPEGSVSTLKIQRTERGDSAVYLCASPPDRGGTEAFFGQGTRLTVV.

This clonotype appeared many times. The J gene is TRBJ1-5, the V gene TRBV7-9; D might be TRBD1 (6 bases). Trimming left V 5 bases short and J 7 bases short, with 12 bases between. The length of the CDR3 is 13 residues. Per the germline V gene, CDR1 is SEHNR and CDR2 is FQNEAQ (reference sequence). The CDR3, as DNA: TGTGCCAGCAGCGGAACAGGGTACCAGCCCCAGCATTTT. As protein: CASSGTGYQPQHF.

V is TRBV4-1 and J is TRBJ2-2; D ambiguous. The CDR3 loop spans 13 amino acids. Germline CDR1 is MGHRA and CDR2 is YSYEKL. V shed 6 bases and J shed 5 bases, with 10 bases lying between them. For the CDR3, the DNA is TGCGCCAGCAGGCCCCGTGAGACCGGGGAGCTGTTTTTT. Translating gives CASRPRETGELFF.

This clonotype was recorded at least ten times. V usage is TRBV11-2 and J usage is TRBJ2-7, with 9 positions matching TRBD1. The J segment lost 5 bases and the V segment lost 2 bases, leaving 10 bases of the junction unmatched. From germline, CDR1 is SGHAT and CDR2 FQNNGV. The CDR3 contains 16 residues. Here the CDR3 DNA reads TGTGCCAGCAGCTTAAGGGGGGACAGGGTCTTCGACGAGCAGTACTTC. This codes for CASSLRGDRVFDEQYF.

The table lists this clonotype with many counts. The rearrangement uses TRBV20-1 and TRBJ2-7, with D possibly matching TRBD2 (9 bases). Germline V lookup: CDR1 DFQATT, CDR2 SNEGSKA (reference sequence). V dropped 6 bases and J dropped 3 bases, with 33 bases sitting between them. The CDR3 is 19 residues long. For the CDR3, the DNA is TGCAGTGCCAACGGGGCCCAGGGGGCGTCCGGGACTAGCCGCTACGAGCAGTACTTC. Protein sequence: CSANGAQGASGTSRYEQYF.

The chain is built from TRBV19 and TRBJ1-2; D gene unclear. The germline V and J ends were trimmed by 3 bases and 8 bases, with 13 bases remaining between them. The germline V gene has CDR1 LNHDA and CDR2 SQIVND (reference sequence). CDR3 length: 13 residues. As DNA, the CDR3 is TGTGCCAGTAGTATCAGTGGCGGTAGAGGCTACACCTTC. Translation: CASSISGGRGYTF.

There are a few counts of this clonotype. V usage is TRBV29-1 and J usage is TRBJ2-7; the match to TRBD1 covers 8 bases. J was trimmed by 6 bases and V by 5 bases; bases with no gene match: 15. CDR1 is SQVTM, CDR2 ANQGSEA, per germline. There are 15 residues in the CDR3. The CDR3 region is CSVQSPRTGFFEQYF. CDR3 in DNA: TGCAGCGTTCAATCGCCCAGGACAGGGTTTTTCGAGCAGTACTTC.

This clonotype has at least ten counts. This chain connects TRBV5-6 to TRBJ2-7, with D perhaps matching TRBD2 (6 bases). With 3 bases removed from V and 3 bases from J, the gap between germline ends came to 16 bases. CDR3 length equals 15 residues. The germline gives CDR1 SGHDT, CDR2 YYEEEE. CDR3 coding DNA: TGTGCCAGCAGCTACGGAGGGGTAAGGGTCTACGAGCAGTACTTC. This codes for CASSYGGVRVYEQYF.

This clonotype was observed many times. The chain combines TRBV20-1 with TRBJ1-2; the D is unclear. CDR1 is DFQATT, CDR2 SNEGSKA, per germline (reference sequence). The length of the CDR3 is 16 residues. V lost 1 base and J 0 bases, leaving 15 bases between the germline ends. The CDR3 coding sequence is TGCAGTGCTAGAGCCCGCCGGGTACCAGCTAACTATGGCTACACCTTC. It encodes CSARARRVPANYGYTF.

This clonotype was seen only a few times. This may stem from a read error, because a much larger clone lies one nucleotide away. The chain employs TRBV10-3 and TRBJ1-3, with unresolved D. The germline V gene has CDR1 ENHRY and CDR2 SYGVKD. V was shortened by 6 bases and J by 0 bases, with 12 bases between the two germline ends. The CDR3 totals 15 residues. CDR3 amino acids: CAIRITAPSGNTIYF. The CDR3 bases are TGTGCCATCAGGATAACAGCCCCCTCTGGAAACACCATATATTTT.

This clonotype was observed many times. The V call is TRBV3-1, the J call TRBJ1-1; unclear D gene. Trimming stripped 3 bases from V and 5 bases from J, with 13 bases between. The germline V gene encodes CDR1 LGHDT and CDR2 YNNKEL (reference sequence). CDR3 length: 14 amino acids. This chain's CDR3 is CASSHTTGGTEAFF. The CDR3 bases are TGTGCCAGCAGCCATACAACGGGCGGTACTGAAGCTTTCTTT.